This T cell receptor (beta chain) was profiled in a study of immune evolution from preneoplasia to lung adenocarcinoma (dated by TCRdb to the early 2020s). The study in broad terms: HLA loss of heterozygosity was observed in around 7%, 15% and 35% of AIS, MIA and ADC lesions, respectively, and was not observed in any AAH lesions. The study used immune gene expression, TCR sequencing and multiplex immunofluorescence to profile the immune contexture of lung adenocarcinoma precursors and invasive adenocarcinoma. Resected precursor lesions (AAH, AIS, MIA) and invasive adenocarcinomas were each compared against paired morphologically normal lung tissue. The sample size depended on which specimens were available, not on a prior power calculation. The immune data were integrated with whole exome sequencing and methylation data from the same cohort of nodules. The overall cohort was made up of more than 40 patients with pulmonary nodules who had surgical resection. A total of 45 to 55 patients contributed TCR sequencing data. It was reported in the study that under 110 samples were used for TCR sequencing. POLYSOLVER was used to infer class I HLA alleles from exome data, and LOHHLA was used to detect allele-specific HLA loss. What the work shows at the level of the full study, not this receptor alone: Clonality was highest in normal lung, while later-stage lesions appeared to show lower clonality but higher T cell density and diversity. KRAS-mutant nodules showed the highest T cell clonality compared with EGFR-mutant or double wild-type lesions. The findings rested on association rather than direct causation, and larger cohorts with long-term follow-up and longitudinal biopsies were considered necessary. Because all patients came from Japan and China, whether the findings apply to Western populations was uncertain. The highest top T cell clone frequencies were observed in normal lung, and a progressive decrease in top T cell clone frequencies appeared to occur from AAH through AIS, MIA and invasive adenocarcinoma.

The immunoSEQ hsTCRbeta Kit was used to sequence TCR beta CDR3 regions from DNA. In the source study's methods: The ImmunoSEQ Analyzer was used to analyse the TCR sequencing data. T cell clonality was defined as 1 minus Pielou's evenness, calculated on productive rearrangements. To measure T cell diversity, the inverse Simpson index was applied to productive templates. T cell density was defined as TCR beta template counts normalized to usable DNA, with usable DNA estimated by amplifying and sequencing housekeeping genes. TCR metrics were compared across histologic stages using two-sided Kruskal-Wallis tests. TCRdb took this table from immuneACCESS and kept in-frame rearrangements with V and J called. Such tables lack part of the clones; where checked against another copy, unresolved V genes explain under half of the gap, and the rest is unexplained. The DNA gave D and trimming, while V, J and clone size come from that table. In this sample the table shows over 12,000 clones, approximately 78% of which occur a single time. The ten top clones hold roughly 3.9% of the sample.

The patients had resection in Japan or China between 2014 and 2017. Two lung cancer pathologists independently reviewed H&E slides to confirm the histologic diagnosis of every case. For nucleic acid extraction, premalignant or tumor cells were enriched by macro-dissection following pathologic assessment. The AllPrep DNA/RNA FFPE Kit was used to isolate DNA from FFPE tissue. The CDR3 holds 15 amino acids from the cysteine to the phenylalanine. Solely the CDR3 DNA is kept, with 45 bases framed from the first base. The germline V gene (reference sequence) yields LNHNV for CDR1 and YYDKDF for CDR2. Trimming removed 3 bases from V and 0 bases from J, leaving 11 bases between the germline ends. Points on this clone: What antigen it recognizes has not been identified. No quality values exist for individual bases; no much larger clone is one base distant.

The specimen was FFPE minimally invasive lung adenocarcinoma tissue. The label giving this sample's cell subset or site can be read as: micro-invasive lung adenocarcinoma (MIA). The TCR sequence derives from a person between 65 and 79 years old with lung adenocarcinoma. The chain joins TRBV15 to TRBJ1-1; confidence is insufficient to name the D gene. At the DNA level, the sequence is TGTGCCACCAGCAGCCTGGGGTTAATGAACACTGAAGCTTTCTTT. This encodes CATSSLGLMNTEAFF.